This passage covers 5 T cell receptor beta chains from one sample sequenced in a study of blood T cell repertoires in COVID-19. Clones were sequenced by immunoSEQ multiplex PCR, and TCRdb holds only the in-frame ones, with some missing. There are over 90,000 clones in the sample; roughly 81% occur only once, and 9.5% to 10% lies in the top ten. Sequencing was performed on peripheral blood. These receptors originate from a man aged 35-49 years with active or convalescent COVID-19.

The chain links TRBV5-8 to TRBJ2-3, with 8 bases matching TRBD2. With V trimmed by 0 bases and J by 2 bases, 8 bases remained unmatched. Per germline, CDR1 SGHTS and CDR2 YDEGEE. CDR3 length: 17 residues. The CDR3 coding sequence is TGTGCCAGCAGCTTGGGCACCGCGGGGGGCGCCACAGATACGCAGTATTTT. Protein sequence: CASSLGTAGGATDTQYF.

This sequence joins TRBV6-6 and TRBJ1-5; TRBD1 is a possible D gene (5 bases). V was trimmed by 5 bases and J by 9 bases, leaving 17 bases between them. Germline V gives CDR1 MNHNY, CDR2 SVGAGI (reference sequence). This CDR3 contains 14 residues. CDR3 region: CASSPPTGGLPQHF. CDR3 bases: TGTGCCAGCAGTCCCCCAACGGGGGGATTGCCCCAGCATTTT.

The rearrangement uses TRBV7-2 and TRBJ1-1, with D perhaps matching TRBD1 (5 bases). Germline lookup yields CDR1 SGHTA and CDR2 FQGNSA. V was cut by 5 bases and J by 4 bases, with 14 bases left in between. CDR3 size: 14 residues. The CDR3 region has the DNA TGTGCCAGCAGCGGTCTGGGGCAGGGCACTGAAGCTTTCTTT. Its protein product is CASSGLGQGTEAFF.

This clone was seen just once. This chain links TRBV19 with TRBJ2-3; TRBD1 matches 7 bases. Germline-derived CDR1 and CDR2 are LNHDA and SQIVND (reference sequence). The CDR3 is 14 residues long. J lost 0 bases, V lost 6 bases, and 3 bases had no gene match. In DNA form, the CDR3 reads TGTGCCAGTAGGCACAGGGGCAGCACAGATACGCAGTATTTT. Its translation is CASRHRGSTDTQYF.

This chain connects TRBV6-6 to TRBJ2-7, with TRBD1 matching 7 bases. CDR3 length: 15 amino acids. Germline CDR1 is MNHNY and CDR2 is SVGAGI (reference sequence). V shed 6 bases, J shed 3 bases, and the junction held 11 bases outside the gene matches. CDR3 in amino acids: CASSLRDRGVYEQYF. In DNA, the CDR3 is TGTGCCAGCAGCCTCCGGGACAGAGGAGTCTACGAGCAGTACTTC.